The rows below give T cell receptor beta chains drawn from one sample of a study of radiotherapy plus CTLA-4 blockade in lung cancer. TCRdb's copy holds only in-frame clones and misses some; the assay was immunoSEQ multiplex PCR. The sample has tens of thousands of clones; nearly 90% are singletons. This specimen consisted of peripheral blood, obtained from a patient treated with radiotherapy plus ipilimumab. The source of these receptors is a human donor with non-small cell lung cancer whose response to radiotherapy plus ipilimumab could not be evaluated. Each CDR3 is given with its conserved first and last residue. Fields, in order: D gene, J gene, V gene, clone size, CDR3 protein, CDR3 DNA. D genes are given only for firm matches. Where a row states a size, it is once, few, many or the class of an expanded clone; other rows omit it.

>TRBD2|TRBJ2-3|TRBV4-1|-
CASSLTSTNTDTQYF
TGCGCCAGCAGCCTGACTAGCACTAATACAGATACGCAGTATTTT
>TRBD1|TRBJ2-1|TRBV4-1|-
CASSQTGQATYGDNEQFF
TGCGCCAGCAGCCAGACCGGACAGGCCACCTACGGCGACAATGAGCAGTTCTTC
>-|TRBJ2-6|TRBV5-1|-
CASSVDGILNSGANVLTF
TGCGCCAGCAGCGTGGACGGTATTCTTAACTCTGGGGCCAACGTCCTGACTTTC
>-|TRBJ2-7|TRBV19|-
CASIHQYEQYF
TGTGCCAGTATTCACCAGTACGAGCAGTACTTC
>TRBD2|TRBJ2-5|TRBV5-4|-
CASSRKGTSGGAAETQYF
TGTGCCAGCAGCCGGAAGGGTACTAGCGGGGGGGCCGCGGAGACCCAGTACTTC
>TRBD2|TRBJ2-2|TRBV25-1|-
CASTGLAGGSNGELFF
TGTGCCAGCACCGGACTAGCGGGAGGGTCCAACGGGGAGCTGTTTTTT
>-|TRBJ1-2|TRBV27|-
CASSLSPTGSYGYTF
TGTGCCAGCAGTTTATCCCCAACAGGGAGCTATGGCTACACCTTC
>-|TRBJ1-3|TRBV5-1|-
CASSLGASGNTIYF
TGCGCCAGCAGCTTGGGGGCTTCTGGAAACACCATATATTTT
>-|TRBJ1-2|TRBV15|-
CATSTDRLSYGYTF
TGTGCCACCAGCACGGACAGACTATCCTATGGCTACACCTTC
>-|TRBJ1-2|TRBV10-3|-
CAISEEVAQKHYGYTF
TGTGCCATCAGTGAGGAGGTAGCACAAAAACATTATGGCTACACCTTC
>TRBD1|TRBJ2-2|TRBV5-1|-
CASSLQGDGELFF
TGCGCCAGCAGCTTACAGGGGGACGGGGAGCTGTTTTTT
>TRBD2|TRBJ2-3|TRBV7-2|few
CASSLAASGYTDTQYF
TGTGCCAGCAGCTTAGCGGCTAGCGGATACACAGATACGCAGTATTTT
>-|TRBJ2-7|TRBV28|-
CASSLSVGAGASYEQYF
TGTGCCAGCAGTTTAAGCGTAGGAGCGGGTGCATCCTACGAGCAGTACTTC
>TRBD1|TRBJ1-2|TRBV4-3|-
CASGYRGANYGYTF
TGCGCCAGCGGATACAGGGGAGCTAACTATGGCTACACCTTC